This T cell receptor (beta chain) was documented in a study of shared clonotypes between healthy human individuals (dated by TCRdb to the early 2020s). With regard to the full study: A few men and a couple of women, aged 18 to 49 years, made up the cohort. For each donor, three plates each were used for CD4 naive and CD4 memory, two plates were used for CD8 naive, and one plate was used for CD8 memory. The study deeply sequenced blood TCR repertoires of five healthy adults to estimate repertoire size and the extent of clonotype sharing between individuals. To increase sequencing depth and limit assay-specific biases, TCR repertoire library preparation and sequencing were carried out by different laboratories using diverse techniques. Each donor's leukapheresis produced roughly between about 0.8 and 8.9 billion PBMCs. What the research found in general, with its limitations: Clonotypes shared by all four sorted-subset donors showed higher generation probabilities than non-shared clonotypes. Even with the large sequencing depth, rarefaction of the sorted-subset datasets indicated that sequencing was incomplete. Only blood was sampled, and tissue TCR repertoires likely differ from those in blood. Larger estimated clonotype richness was generally found for naive subsets than for memory subsets. Because the study included a small number of donors, the genetic and exposure-history diversity represented was limited. Pairwise subsampling led to the expectation that sequencing depth would affect the degree of clonotype sharing among donors. Across a few donors, roughly 5% of naive CD4, approximately 3.5% of naive CD8, roughly 2.2% of memory CD4, and about 0.4% of memory CD8 clonotypes were shared.

Taken from cysteine to phenylalanine, the CDR3 has 14 residues. Only the CDR3 DNA stays, 42 bases, in frame from base 1. Between the V and J ends, shortened by 0 bases and 8 bases respectively, the junction contains 14 bases. CDR1 SGHKS and CDR2 YYEKEE are derived from the germline V gene (reference sequence). Using the deep immunoSEQ assay, multiplex PCR amplified TCR CDR3 regions from genomic DNA. Extracted genomic DNA from each cell subset was spread evenly across all wells of several immunoSEQ 96-well plates, with each plate serving as a replicate. For sorted subsets, each replicate PCR was loaded with about 200 ng genomic DNA, equivalent to approximately 33,000 T cell genomes. Purified libraries were measured with a Qubit 3.0 fluorometer, size-checked on a Bioanalyzer 2100, and measured again with the KAPA Library Quantification kit. Each immunoSEQ 96-well plate was sequenced on its own single-read 150-cycle Illumina NextSeq 550 flow cell. The authors' analysis ran thus. Because the immunoSEQ output included only junctional sequences and no quality scores, the filtering could not be the same as the filtering used for full-length reads. To assign V/J genes and CDR3, sequences were annotated against IMGT germline references using PyIR, a Python wrapper for IgBLAST v1.9. Reads were filtered out if the reads had weak V/J assignments (E-value above 1e-6), no CDR3, stop codons, out-of-frame junctions, or ambiguous translated residues. V3J clonotypes were defined as sequences sharing an identical inferred V gene, J gene, and CDR3 amino acid sequence. The percentage overlap between two repertoires was calculated by dividing the number of shared unique clonotypes by the size of the smaller repertoire. RTK rarefaction, the Chao1 estimator, and Recon v2.1 estimates of unobserved clonotypes were used to assess repertoire richness. Generation probabilities were computed with OLGA for all TCRbeta clonotypes obtained by the gDNA method from a few donors. Sourced from immuneACCESS, this table was stored by TCRdb with only in-frame sequences that have V and J called. A share of the clones is absent; for the studies checked, an unresolved V gene accounts for under half, and the remainder has no known explanation. From that table come the V and J calls and clone size; the DNA was used to work out D and trimming. The sample table shows 2 million to 3 million clones, and over 85% are seen once. The ten largest make up under 0.15% of the sample.

The donors were healthy, HIV-negative adults with no recently reported acute infections or vaccinations. Only Caucasian adults living in Nashville, Tennessee, USA were represented among the donors. Magnetic negative selection was used to enrich CD4+ T cells, after which naive cells were positively selected on CD45RA and the negative fraction became the memory subset. Blood was collected by leukapheresis, and PBMCs were isolated by Ficoll-Histopaque density gradient centrifugation and then cryopreserved in liquid nitrogen vapor phase. Analytical flow cytometry was used to check the purity and quantity of each magnetically sorted T cell population. Each sorted fraction had its genomic DNA isolated and then quantified by UV absorbance on a Nanodrop 2000c. Worth noting for this clone: What this receptor recognizes is not known. No much larger clone exists at a distance of one base, and base qualities are not known.

The receptor was isolated from a man between 18 and 35 years old in good health. This chain is built from TRBV5-5 and TRBJ1-2, with the D segment identity uncertain. Sequenced input: naive CD4+ T cells sorted from blood. The cell subset or site label corresponds to: CD45RA+ positively selected. The CDR3 reads as follows: CASSLGPISGGYTF. The nucleotide sequence is given as TGTGCCAGCAGCTTGGGACCAATCTCGGGAGGCTACACCTTC.